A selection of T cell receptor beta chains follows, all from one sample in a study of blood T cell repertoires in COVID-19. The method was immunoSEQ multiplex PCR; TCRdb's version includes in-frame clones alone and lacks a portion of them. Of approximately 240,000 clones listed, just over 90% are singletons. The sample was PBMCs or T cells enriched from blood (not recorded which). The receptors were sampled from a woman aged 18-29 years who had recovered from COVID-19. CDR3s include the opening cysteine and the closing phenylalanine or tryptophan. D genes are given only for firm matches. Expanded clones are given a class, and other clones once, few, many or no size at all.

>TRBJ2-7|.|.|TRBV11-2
TGTGCCAGCAGCTTAGATCGCAGGGAATACGAGCAGTACTTC
CASSLDRREYEQYF
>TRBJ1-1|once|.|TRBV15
TGTGCCACCAGCAGGAGATCGGGAACTGAAGCTTTCTTT
CATSRRSGTEAFF
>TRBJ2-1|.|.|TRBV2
TGTGCCAGCAGTGGTGGGGGCGGGGGTTTCAATGAGCAGTTCTTC
CASSGGGGGFNEQFF
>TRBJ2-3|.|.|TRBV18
TGTGCCAGCTCACACAGGGCGGTCACAGATACGCAGTATTTT
CASSHRAVTDTQYF
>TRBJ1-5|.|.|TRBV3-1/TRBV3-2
TGTGCCAGCAGCCAAGAGACAGGCCGTGCGCCCCAGCATTTT
CASSQETGRAPQHF
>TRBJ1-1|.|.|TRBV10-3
TGTGCCATCAGTCCGCAGGGAACTGAAGCTTTCTTT
CAISPQGTEAFF
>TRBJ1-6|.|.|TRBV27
TGTGCCAGCACCAGGAAGTTGTCTTCACCCCTCCACTTT
CASTRKLSSPLHF
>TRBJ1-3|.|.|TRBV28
TGTGCCAGCAGTTTACCCCAGGGATACGGTGGAAACACCATATATTTT
CASSLPQGYGGNTIYF
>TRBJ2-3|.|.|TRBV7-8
TGTGCCAGCAGCTTAGCCCGCGCGGGAGATACGCAGTATTTT
CASSLARAGDTQYF
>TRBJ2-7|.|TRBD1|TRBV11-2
TGTGCCAGCAGCCCGGGGACAGGGAACTACGAGCAGTACTTC
CASSPGTGNYEQYF
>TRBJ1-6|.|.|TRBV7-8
TGTGCCAGCAGCCACAGGGAAATTTGGTCACCCCTCCACTTT
CASSHREIWSPLHF
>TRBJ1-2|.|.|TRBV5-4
TGTGCCAGCAGCGGAGCCCCAGGGGTTGATGGCTACACCTTC
CASSGAPGVDGYTF
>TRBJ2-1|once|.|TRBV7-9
TGTGCCAGCAGTCGCGGGACCGACAATGAGCAGTTCTTC
CASSRGTDNEQFF
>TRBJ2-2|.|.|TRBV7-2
TGTGCCAGCAGCCCGGGCAGGTCACGCGGGACCGGGGAGCTGTTTTTT
CASSPGRSRGTGELFF
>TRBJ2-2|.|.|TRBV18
TGTGCCAGCTCATCTTCGAACACCGGGGAGCTGTTTTTT
CASSSSNTGELFF
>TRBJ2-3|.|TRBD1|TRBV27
TGTGCCAGCAGGTCCCGGACAGGTTTATCCACAGATACGCAGTATTTT
CASRSRTGLSTDTQYF
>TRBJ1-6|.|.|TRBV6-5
TGTGCCAGCAGACAAGCGTATAATTCACCCCTCCACTTT
CASRQAYNSPLHF
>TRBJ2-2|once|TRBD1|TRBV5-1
TGCGCCAGCAGCTTGGGGCCCAGGGGGCTTGGGGAGCTGTTTTTT
CASSLGPRGLGELFF
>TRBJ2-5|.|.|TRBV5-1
TGCGCCAGCAGCTTACGAGGTATGACCCAAGAGACCCAGTACTTC
CASSLRGMTQETQYF
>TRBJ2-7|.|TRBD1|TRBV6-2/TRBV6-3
TGTGCCAGCAGTTACTCGGGACAGGGACTCTCCTACGAGCAGTACTTC
CASSYSGQGLSYEQYF
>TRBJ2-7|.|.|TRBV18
TGTGCCAGCTCACCACCAGGCTCGGGCGAGCAGTACTTC
CASSPPGSGEQYF
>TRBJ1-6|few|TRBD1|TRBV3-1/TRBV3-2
TGTGCCAGCAGCCAATTACAGGGGAATTCACCCCTCCACTTT
CASSQLQGNSPLHF
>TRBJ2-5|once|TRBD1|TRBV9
TGTGCCAGCAGCTCAGGGGGTGGGGCAGAGACCCAGTACTTC
CASSSGGGAETQYF
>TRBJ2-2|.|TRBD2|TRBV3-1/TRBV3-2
TGTGCCAGCAGCCACGTCAAGCGGGACTGGGTATGGCTCGGGGAGCTGTTTTTT
CASSHVKRDWVWLGELFF
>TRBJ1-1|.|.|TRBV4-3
TGCGCCAGCAGCCCCGGGGGGTGGACTGAAGCTTTCTTT
CASSPGGWTEAFF
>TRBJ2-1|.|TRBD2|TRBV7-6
TGTGCCAGCAGCTTAGTCGAAAGCGGGAGGGCCGGGGAGCAGTTCTTC
CASSLVESGRAGEQFF
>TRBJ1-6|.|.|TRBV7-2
TGTGCCAGCAGCTTTTTCCCCGGGACGGGACTGCCCCTCCACTTT
CASSFFPGTGLPLHF
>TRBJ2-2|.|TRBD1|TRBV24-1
TGTGCCACCAGTGATAGGGACAGGGGGGAGGCCGGGGAGCTGTTTTTT
CATSDRDRGEAGELFF
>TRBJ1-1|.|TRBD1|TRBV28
TGTGCCAGCAGTCTAACACCGACAGGGAAGACTGAAGCTTTCTTT
CASSLTPTGKTEAFF
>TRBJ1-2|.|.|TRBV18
TGTGCCAGCTCGTCCGGGACTGCCGAAGTAAGGGGCTACACCTTC
CASSSGTAEVRGYTF
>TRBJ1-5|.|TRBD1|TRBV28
TGTGCCAGCCTAGTTGGACAGGGGAACAATCAGCCCCAGCATTTT
CASLVGQGNNQPQHF
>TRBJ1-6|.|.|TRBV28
TGTGCCAGCAGTTACAGCGGTGGGTCACCCCTCCACTTT
CASSYSGGSPLHF
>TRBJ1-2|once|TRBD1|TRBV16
TGTGCCAGCAGCCAATCGGCTTTTGGGACAGGGGAGCTAGACTATGGCTACACCTTC
CASSQSAFGTGELDYGYTF
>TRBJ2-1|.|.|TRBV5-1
TGCGCCAGCAGCTTGTGGCAGATGGATGAGCAGTTCTTC
CASSLWQMDEQFF
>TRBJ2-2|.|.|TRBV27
TGTGCCAGCACAACGAACACCGGGGAGCTGTTTTTT
CASTTNTGELFF
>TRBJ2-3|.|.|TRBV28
TGTGCCAGCAGTTTAGGGAGCGTTACAGATACGCAGTATTTT
CASSLGSVTDTQYF
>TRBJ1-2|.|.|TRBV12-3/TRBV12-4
TGTGCCACCTGGGACATTGGAGGTGGCTACACCTTC
CATWDIGGGYTF
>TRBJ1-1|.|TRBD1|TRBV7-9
TGTGCCAGCAGCGTAGGACAGGGTATCCTTCACACTGAAGCTTTCTTT
CASSVGQGILHTEAFF
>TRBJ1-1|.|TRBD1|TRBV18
TGTGCCACCAGCCCCACCGGGACAGGTAACACTGAAGCTTTCTTT
CATSPTGTGNTEAFF
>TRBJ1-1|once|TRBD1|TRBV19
TGTGCCAGTAGTCGACCGGGACAGGATGGGGGGGGCACTGAAGCTTTCTTT
CASSRPGQDGGGTEAFF
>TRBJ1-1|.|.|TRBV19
TGTGCCAGTAGTATAGTCTCGAGGATTGGAGCTGAAGCTTTCTTT
CASSIVSRIGAEAFF
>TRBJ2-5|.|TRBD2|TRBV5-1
TGCGCCAGCAGCTTGGTCGGGACTAGCGGGGTGGGAGAGACCCAGTACTTC
CASSLVGTSGVGETQYF
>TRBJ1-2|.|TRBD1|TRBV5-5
TGTGCCAGCAGCCCCGGACAGGGGAACTATGGCTACACCTTC
CASSPGQGNYGYTF
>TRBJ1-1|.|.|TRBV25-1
TGTGCCAGCACTAATGACGGGGTGAACACTGAAGCTTTCTTT
CASTNDGVNTEAFF
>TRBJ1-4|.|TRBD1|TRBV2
TGTGCCAGCACCAAAGGGGGACAGAGAAATGAAAAACTGTTTTTT
CASTKGGQRNEKLFF
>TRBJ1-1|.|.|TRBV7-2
TGTGCCAGCAGCTTAGTCCCTCGACAGACTGAAGCTTTCTTT
CASSLVPRQTEAFF